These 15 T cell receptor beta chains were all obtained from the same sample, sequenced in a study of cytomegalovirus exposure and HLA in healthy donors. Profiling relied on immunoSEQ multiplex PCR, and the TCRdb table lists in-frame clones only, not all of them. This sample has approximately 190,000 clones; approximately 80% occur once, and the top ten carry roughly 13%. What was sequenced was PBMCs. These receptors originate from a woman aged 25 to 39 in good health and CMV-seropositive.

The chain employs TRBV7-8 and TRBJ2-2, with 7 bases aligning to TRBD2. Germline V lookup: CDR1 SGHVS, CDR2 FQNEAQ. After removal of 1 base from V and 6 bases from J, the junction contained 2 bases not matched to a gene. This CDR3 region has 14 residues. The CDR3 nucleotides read TGTGCCAGCAGCTTAGAGGGGAGGGCCGGGGAGCTGTTTTTT. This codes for CASSLEGRAGELFF.

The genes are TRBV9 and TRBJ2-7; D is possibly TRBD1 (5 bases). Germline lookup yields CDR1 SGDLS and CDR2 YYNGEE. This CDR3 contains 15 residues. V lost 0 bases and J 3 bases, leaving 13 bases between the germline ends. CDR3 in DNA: TGTGCCAGCAGCGTAGCTGGCCAGGGTTTCTACGAGCAGTACTTC. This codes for CASSVAGQGFYEQYF.

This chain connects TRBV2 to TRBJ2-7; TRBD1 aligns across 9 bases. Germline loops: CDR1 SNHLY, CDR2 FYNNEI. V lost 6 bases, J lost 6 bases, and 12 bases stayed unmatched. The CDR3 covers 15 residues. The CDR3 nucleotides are TGTGCCAGCAGCAGGGACAGGGTGGCCCAAGGCGAGCAGTACTTC. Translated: CASSRDRVAQGEQYF.

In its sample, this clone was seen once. The CDR3 loop reads CASSLAGGRTDTQYF. CDR3 sequence (DNA): TGCGCCAGCAGCTTGGCGGGAGGTCGCACAGATACGCAGTATTTT. This chain joins TRBV5-1 and TRBJ2-3; 7 nucleotides match TRBD2. V dropped 0 bases and J dropped 1; count of bases not matched to a gene: 2. Germline loops: CDR1 SGHRS, CDR2 YFSETQ. This CDR3 is built from 15 residues.

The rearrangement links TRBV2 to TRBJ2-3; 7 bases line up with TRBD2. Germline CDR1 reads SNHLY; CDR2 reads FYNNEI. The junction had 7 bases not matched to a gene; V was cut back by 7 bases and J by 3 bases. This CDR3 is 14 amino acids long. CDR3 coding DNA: TGTGCCAGCACTTTTGGGGGAGGGACAGATACGCAGTATTTT. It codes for CASTFGGGTDTQYF.

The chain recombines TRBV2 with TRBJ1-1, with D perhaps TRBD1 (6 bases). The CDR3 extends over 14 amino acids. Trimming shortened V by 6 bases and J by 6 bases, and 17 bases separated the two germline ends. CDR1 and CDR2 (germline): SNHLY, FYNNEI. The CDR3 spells CASSSELGGPEAFF. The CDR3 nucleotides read TGTGCCAGCAGCTCCGAATTGGGGGGGCCTGAAGCTTTCTTT.

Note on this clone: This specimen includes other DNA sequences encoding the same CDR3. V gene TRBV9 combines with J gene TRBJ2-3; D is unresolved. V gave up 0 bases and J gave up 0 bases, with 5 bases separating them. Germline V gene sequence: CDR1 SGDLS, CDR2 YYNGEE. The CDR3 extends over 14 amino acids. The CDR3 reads CASSVGLSTDTQYF. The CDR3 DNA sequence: TGTGCCAGCAGCGTAGGGCTGAGCACAGATACGCAGTATTTT.

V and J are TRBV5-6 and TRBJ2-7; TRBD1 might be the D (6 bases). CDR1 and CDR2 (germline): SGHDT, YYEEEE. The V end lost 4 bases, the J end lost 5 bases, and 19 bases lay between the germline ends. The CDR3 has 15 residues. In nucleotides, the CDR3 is TGTGCCAGCAGCATACAGACAGGCGGTGTCCACGAGCAGTACTTC. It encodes CASSIQTGGVHEQYF.

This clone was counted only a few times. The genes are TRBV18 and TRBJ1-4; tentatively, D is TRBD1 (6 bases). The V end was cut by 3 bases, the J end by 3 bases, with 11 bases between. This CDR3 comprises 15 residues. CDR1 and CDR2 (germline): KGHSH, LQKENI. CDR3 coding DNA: TGTGCCAGCTCACCTCAGGGGATAGCTAATGAAAAACTGTTTTTT. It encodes CASSPQGIANEKLFF.

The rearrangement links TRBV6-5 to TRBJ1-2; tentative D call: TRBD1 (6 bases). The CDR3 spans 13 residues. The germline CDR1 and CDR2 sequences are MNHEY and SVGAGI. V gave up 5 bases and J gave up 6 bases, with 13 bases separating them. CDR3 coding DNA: TGTGCCAGCAGTATATCGGCAGGGGATGGCTACACCTTC. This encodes CASSISAGDGYTF.

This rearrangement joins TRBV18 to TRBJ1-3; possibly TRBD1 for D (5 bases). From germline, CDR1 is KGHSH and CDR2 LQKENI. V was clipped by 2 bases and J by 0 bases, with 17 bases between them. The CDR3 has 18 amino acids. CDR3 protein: CASSPSGGLPFSGNTIYF. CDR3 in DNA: TGTGCCAGCTCACCATCGGGGGGATTGCCCTTCTCTGGAAACACCATATATTTT.

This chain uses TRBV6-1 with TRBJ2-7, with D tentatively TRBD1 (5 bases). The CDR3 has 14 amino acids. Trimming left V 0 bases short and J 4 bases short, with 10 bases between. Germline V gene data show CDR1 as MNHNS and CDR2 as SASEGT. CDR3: CASSEAQGPYEQYF. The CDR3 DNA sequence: TGTGCCAGCAGTGAAGCCCAGGGTCCGTACGAGCAGTACTTC.

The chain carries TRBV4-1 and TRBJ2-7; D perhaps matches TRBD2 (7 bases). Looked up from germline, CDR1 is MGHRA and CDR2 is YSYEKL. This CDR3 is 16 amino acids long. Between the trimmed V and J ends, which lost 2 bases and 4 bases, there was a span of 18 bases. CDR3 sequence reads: CASSQSRGGRAYEQYF. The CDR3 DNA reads TGCGCCAGCAGCCAATCCAGGGGCGGGAGAGCTTACGAGCAGTACTTC.

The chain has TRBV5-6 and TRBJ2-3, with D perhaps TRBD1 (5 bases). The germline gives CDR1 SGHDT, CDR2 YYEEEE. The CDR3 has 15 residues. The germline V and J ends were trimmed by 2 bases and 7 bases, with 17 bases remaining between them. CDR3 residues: CASSFGQGLLNTQYF. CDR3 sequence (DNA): TGTGCCAGCAGCTTCGGGCAGGGATTATTGAATACGCAGTATTTT.

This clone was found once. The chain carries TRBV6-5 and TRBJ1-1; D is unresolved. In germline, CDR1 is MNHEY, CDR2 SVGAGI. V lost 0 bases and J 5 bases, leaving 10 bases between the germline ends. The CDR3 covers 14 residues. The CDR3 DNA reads TGTGCCAGCAGTTACTCAGCGGGAACAACTGAAGCTTTCTTT. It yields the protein CASSYSAGTTEAFF.